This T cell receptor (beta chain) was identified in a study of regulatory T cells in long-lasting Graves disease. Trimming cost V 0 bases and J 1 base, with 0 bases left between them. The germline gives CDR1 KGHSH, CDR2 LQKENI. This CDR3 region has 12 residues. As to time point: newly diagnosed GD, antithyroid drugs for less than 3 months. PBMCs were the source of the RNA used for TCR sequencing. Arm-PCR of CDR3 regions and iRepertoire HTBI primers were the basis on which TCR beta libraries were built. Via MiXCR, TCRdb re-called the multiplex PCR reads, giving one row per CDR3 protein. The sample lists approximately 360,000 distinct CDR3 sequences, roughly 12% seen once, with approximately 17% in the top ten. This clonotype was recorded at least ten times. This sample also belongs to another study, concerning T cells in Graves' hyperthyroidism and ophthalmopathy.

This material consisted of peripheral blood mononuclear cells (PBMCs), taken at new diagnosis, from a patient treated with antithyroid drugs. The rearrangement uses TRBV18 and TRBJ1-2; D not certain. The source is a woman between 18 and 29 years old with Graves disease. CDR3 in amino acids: CASSPPNYGYTF. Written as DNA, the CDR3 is TGTGCCAGCTCACCACCTAACTATGGCTACACCTTC.